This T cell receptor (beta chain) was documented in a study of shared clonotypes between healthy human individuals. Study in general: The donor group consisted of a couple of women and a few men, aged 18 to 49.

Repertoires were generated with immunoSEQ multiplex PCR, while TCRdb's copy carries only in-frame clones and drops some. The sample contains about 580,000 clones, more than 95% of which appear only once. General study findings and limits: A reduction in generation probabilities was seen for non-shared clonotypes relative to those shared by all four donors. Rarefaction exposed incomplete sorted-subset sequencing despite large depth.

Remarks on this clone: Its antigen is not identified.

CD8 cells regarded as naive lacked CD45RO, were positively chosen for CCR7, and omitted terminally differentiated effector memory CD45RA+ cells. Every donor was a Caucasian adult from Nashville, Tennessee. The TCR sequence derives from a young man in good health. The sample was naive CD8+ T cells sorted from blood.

CDR3 protein: CSVEPGGQGGDSYNEQFF. CDR3 sequence (DNA): TGCAGCGTTGAACCGGGTGGACAGGGGGGCGATTCCTACAATGAGCAGTTCTTC. The chain uses TRBV29-1 and TRBJ2-1; TRBD1 matches at 10 bases. In germline, CDR1 is SQVTM, CDR2 ANQGSEA. CDR3 length: 18 residues. The ends lost 2 bases at V and 1 base at J; junction bases unmatched: 11.